One sample yielded the 23 T cell receptor beta chains listed below, sequenced in a study of siplizumab effects on memory and regulatory T cells. Data came from immunoSEQ multiplex PCR; TCRdb stores just in-frame clones and leaves some out. The table shows roughly 80,000 clones, with roughly 86% occurring only once. What was sequenced was Tregs sorted from blood. The receptors originated from a human donor in good health.

This chain connects TRBV6-6 to TRBJ1-4; weak D call: TRBD1 (5 bases). Trimming took off 4 bases at V and 8 bases at J, with 14 bases between the two ends. This CDR3 is built from 14 residues. Germline loops: CDR1 MNHNY, CDR2 SVGAGI (reference sequence). The CDR3 reads CASSSHERGEKLFF. In DNA form, the CDR3 reads TGTGCCAGCAGTTCCCACGAGAGGGGAGAAAAACTGTTTTTT.

V is TRBV7-3 and J is TRBJ2-3; 7 bases line up with TRBD2. This CDR3 spans 17 amino acids. Germline V gene data show CDR1 as SGHTA and CDR2 as FQGTGA. V trimming: 1 base; J trimming: 3 bases; junction bases outside the gene matches: 10. The DNA for the CDR3 is TGTGCCAGCAGCTTAAGAGCGGGGCCCGGGAGGACAGATACGCAGTATTTT. Translation: CASSLRAGPGRTDTQYF.

The rearrangement uses TRBV10-2 and TRBJ2-1; 16 bases are a match to TRBD2. CDR1 is WSHSY and CDR2 is SAAADI in the germline V gene. After removal of 4 bases from V and 13 bases from J, the junction contained 4 bases not matched to a gene. The CDR3 extends over 14 amino acids. The CDR3 is CASSAGTSGGDQFF. Here the CDR3 DNA reads TGCGCCAGCAGTGCCGGGACTAGCGGGGGGGATCAGTTCTTC.

The chain carries TRBV6-5 and TRBJ1-1; D might be TRBD1 (6 bases). Germline values: CDR1 MNHEY, CDR2 SVGAGI. The CDR3 is 14 amino acids. The germline V and J ends were trimmed by 7 bases and 2 bases, with 14 bases remaining between them. The CDR3 is CASTRGTVNTEAFF. The CDR3 region has the DNA TGTGCCAGCACGAGGGGGACGGTAAACACTGAAGCTTTCTTT.

This chain uses TRBV21-1 with TRBJ2-7; the listed D gene, TRBD1, was not tested against the DNA. TRBV21-1 is a known pseudogene. The CDR3 spans 16 residues. The CDR3 protein is CASSKDRQGGAYEQYF. The CDR3 nucleotides are TGTGCCAGCAGCAAAGATAGACAGGGGGGCGCCTACGAGCAGTACTTC.

This rearrangement joins TRBV2 to TRBJ2-4; D possibly matches TRBD1 or TRBD2 (5 bases each). The V end was cut by 3 bases, the J end by 6 bases, with 9 bases between. The CDR3 extends over 13 amino acids. The V gene's germline CDR1 is SNHLY and CDR2 FYNNEI. CDR3 DNA sequence: TGTGCCAGCAGTGACCGAGGGGTAAACATTCAGTACTTC. It specifies CASSDRGVNIQYF.

This rearrangement joins TRBV29-1 to TRBJ2-7; unclear D gene. Germline CDR1 SQVTM, CDR2 ANQGSEA. Deletions cut 6 bases from V and 0 bases from J, with 3 bases between. The CDR3 sequence is 10 residues long. As DNA, the CDR3 is TGCAGCGTAGGCTCCTACGAGCAGTACTTC. It specifies CSVGSYEQYF.

This sequence joins TRBV19 and TRBJ2-1; perhaps D is TRBD1 or TRBD2 (5 bases each). V was shortened by 3 bases and J by 4 bases, with 19 bases between the two germline ends. There are 17 residues in the CDR3. Germline CDR1 reads LNHDA; CDR2 reads SQIVND (reference sequence). The CDR3 DNA sequence: TGTGCCAGTAGTATCGTGGGACCCGGTAATTCTTACAATGAGCAGTTCTTC. This translates into CASSIVGPGNSYNEQFF.

This chain joins TRBV18 and TRBJ1-2; 7 nucleotides line up with TRBD1. With V trimmed by 4 bases and J by 0 bases, 2 bases remained unmatched. Per germline, CDR1 KGHSH and CDR2 LQKENI. The CDR3 spans 14 residues. CDR3 DNA: TGTGCCAGCTCACGGGACAGTACTAACTATGGCTACACCTTC. Protein sequence: CASSRDSTNYGYTF. The full variable domain, its missing parts supplied by reference TRBV18 and TRBJ1-2, is NAGVMQNPRHLVRRRGQEARLRCSPMKGHSHVYWYRQLPEEGLKFMVYLQKENIIDESGMPKERFSAEFPKEGPSILRIQQVVRGDSAAYFCASSRDSTNYGYTFGSGTRLTVV.

J is TRBJ1-3 and V is TRBV4-3; no clear D gene. The germline V gene encodes CDR1 LGHNA and CDR2 YSLEER. V was shortened by 4 bases and J by 6 bases, with 10 bases between the two germline ends. This CDR3 is 13 amino acids long. CDR3 nucleotides: TGCGCCAGCAGCCTTTCCCGGGAAAACACCATATATTTT. Amino acids: CASSLSRENTIYF.

The genes are TRBV5-1 and TRBJ1-1, with TRBD1 as a possible D gene (6 bases). CDR3 size: 13 residues. Germline CDR1 is SGHRS and CDR2 is YFSETQ. With 1 base removed from V and 7 bases from J, the gap between germline ends came to 11 bases. This CDR3 reads CASSLKGVDEAFF. CDR3 nucleotides: TGCGCCAGCAGCTTGAAGGGGGTTGATGAAGCTTTCTTT. Using reference TRBV5-1 and TRBJ1-1 for the parts outside the CDR3, the full variable domain is KAGVTQTPRYLIKTRGQQVTLSCSPISGHRSVSWYQQTPGQGLQFLFEYFSETQRNKGNFPGRFSGRQFSNSRSEMNVSTLELGDSALYLCASSLKGVDEAFFGQGTRLTVV.

DNA of the CDR3: TGTGCCAGCAGCGAGAAACCGGGACTAGCGGGGGGACCCCAGGGTACGCAGTATTTT. It codes for CASSEKPGLAGGPQGTQYF. V and J are TRBV9 and TRBJ2-3; TRBD2 agrees at 15 bases. V trimming: 3 bases; J trimming: 8 bases; junction bases outside the gene matches: 16. Germline loops: CDR1 SGDLS, CDR2 YYNGEE. The CDR3 has 19 amino acids. Drawing the rest from reference TRBV9 and TRBJ2-3, the complete variable domain is DSGVTQTPKHLITATGQRVTLRCSPRSGDLSVYWYQQSLDQGLQFLIQYYNGEERAKGNILERFSAQQFPDLHSELNLSSLELGDSALYFCASSEKPGLAGGPQGTQYFGPGTRLTVL.

This sequence joins TRBV7-2 and TRBJ1-5, with TRBD1 matching 7 bases. The V segment lost 0 bases and the J segment 5 bases; nucleotides outside the gene matches: 4. CDR1 SGHTA and CDR2 FQGNSA come from the germline V gene. This CDR3 contains 15 residues. CDR3 sequence reads: CASSLAGTADQPQHF. The DNA for the CDR3 is TGTGCCAGCAGCTTAGCCGGGACAGCCGATCAGCCCCAGCATTTT.

This chain connects TRBV28 to TRBJ1-1; D remains unclear. The CDR3 runs 15 residues. Trimming cost V 5 bases and J 5 bases, with 18 bases left between them. Germline lookup yields CDR1 MDHEN and CDR2 SYDVKM. CDR3 loop: CASSHTPELGTEAFF. In nucleotides, the CDR3 is TGTGCCAGCAGTCACACCCCTGAGTTAGGGACTGAAGCTTTCTTT. The full variable domain, completed using reference TRBV28 and TRBJ1-1, is DVKVTQSSRYLVKRTGEKVFLECVQDMDHENMFWYRQDPGLGLRLIYFSYDVKMKEKGDIPEGYSVSREKKERFSLILESASTNQTSMYLCASSHTPELGTEAFFGQGTRLTVV.

This clone appeared once. The gene calls are TRBV28 and TRBJ2-1; weak D call: TRBD2 (5 bases). The germline V gene encodes CDR1 MDHEN and CDR2 SYDVKM. Trimming cost V 5 bases and J 0 bases, with 11 bases left between them. CDR3 size: 15 residues. The CDR3 coding sequence is TGTGCCAGCAGTCGGCGGAGGAGCTCCTACAATGAGCAGTTCTTC. It specifies CASSRRRSSYNEQFF.

This clone was seen just once. The gene calls are TRBV4-2 and TRBJ2-5, with D perhaps matching TRBD2 (5 bases). CDR3 length: 11 amino acids. Germline CDR1 is LGHNA and CDR2 is YNFKEQ. V was shortened by 4 bases and J by 5 bases, with 5 bases between the two germline ends. CDR3 bases: TGTGCCAGCAGCCGCGGGGAGACCCAGTACTTC. This translates into CASSRGETQYF.

The J gene is TRBJ1-2, the V gene TRBV21-1. TRBV21-1 is described as a pseudogene. This CDR3 has 17 amino acids. The CDR3 DNA sequence: TGTGCCAGCAGCCCCCTCGTCCGGGACCTCTATTCCTATGGCTACACCTTC. Amino acid sequence: CASSPLVRDLYSYGYTF.

CDR3 DNA: TGCGCCAGCAGCTCAGGTCCCCTTAATGAAAAACTGTTTTTT. This sequence encodes CASSSGPLNEKLFF. The chain carries TRBV5-1 and TRBJ1-4; D is uncertain. Germline CDR1 is SGHRS and CDR2 is YFSETQ. This CDR3 spans 14 amino acids. Trimming removed 3 bases from V and 4 bases from J, with 10 bases in between. Drawing the rest from reference TRBV5-1 and TRBJ1-4, the complete variable domain is KAGVTQTPRYLIKTRGQQVTLSCSPISGHRSVSWYQQTPGQGLQFLFEYFSETQRNKGNFPGRFSGRQFSNSRSEMNVSTLELGDSALYLCASSSGPLNEKLFFGSGTQLSVL.

This clone was counted between two and nine times. V usage is TRBV7-2 and J usage is TRBJ2-1; TRBD2 matches at 8 bases. Trimming took 6 bases from V and 0 from J; bases not matched to a gene: 7. The germline gives CDR1 SGHTA, CDR2 FQGNSA. The CDR3 is 16 residues long. The CDR3 loop reads CASRRRGGSSYNEQFF. CDR3 bases: TGTGCCAGCAGACGACGCGGGGGGAGCTCCTACAATGAGCAGTTCTTC.

The chain joins TRBV18 to TRBJ1-1, with 9 bases identical to TRBD1. The V gene's germline CDR1 is KGHSH and CDR2 LQKENI. V dropped 2 bases and J dropped 2; count of bases not matched to a gene: 6. The CDR3 is 16 residues long. The CDR3 loop is CASSPFETGGNTEAFF. CDR3 nucleotide sequence: TGTGCCAGCTCACCATTTGAAACAGGGGGCAACACTGAAGCTTTCTTT.

V usage is TRBV10-1 and J usage is TRBJ1-2; D remains ambiguous. The CDR3 covers 11 residues. V was pared by 9 bases and J by 3 bases, with 8 bases between. Germline V gene data show CDR1 as WNHNN and CDR2 as SYGVQD (reference sequence). CDR3 sequence (DNA): TGCGCCAGGACGGACTACTATGGCTACACCTTC. It codes for CARTDYYGYTF.

This chain connects TRBV30 to TRBJ2-1; D might be TRBD1 or TRBD2, each matching 6 bases. V lost 4 bases and J 6 bases, leaving 19 bases between the germline ends. The germline CDR1 and CDR2 sequences are GTSNPN and SVGIG (reference sequence). This CDR3 has 15 amino acids. CDR3 amino acids: CAWISLGGPGNEQFF. The CDR3 DNA sequence: TGTGCCTGGATTTCACTCGGGGGCCCTGGCAATGAGCAGTTCTTC.

The gene calls are TRBV7-9 and TRBJ2-3; TRBD2 aligns across 8 bases. The CDR3 is 17 amino acids. Germline CDR1 and CDR2: SEHNR and FQNEAQ (reference sequence). V lost 4 bases, J lost 4 bases, and 13 bases stayed unmatched. CDR3 in DNA: TGTGCCAGCAGCTCGGTACGCAGCCCTAGCGGGTCAGATACGCAGTATTTT. Amino acid sequence: CASSSVRSPSGSDTQYF.